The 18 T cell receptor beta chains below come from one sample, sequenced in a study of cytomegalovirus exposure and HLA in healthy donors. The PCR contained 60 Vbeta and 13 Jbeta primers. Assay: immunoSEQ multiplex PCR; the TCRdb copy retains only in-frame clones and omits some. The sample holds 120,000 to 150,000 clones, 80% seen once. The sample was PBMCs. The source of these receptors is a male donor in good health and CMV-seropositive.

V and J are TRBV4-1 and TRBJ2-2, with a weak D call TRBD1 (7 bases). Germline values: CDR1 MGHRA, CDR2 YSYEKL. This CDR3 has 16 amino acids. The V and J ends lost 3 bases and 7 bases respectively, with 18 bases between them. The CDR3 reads CASSQASQGRGGELFF. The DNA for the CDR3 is TGCGCCAGCAGCCAGGCCTCACAGGGGCGGGGCGGGGAGCTGTTTTTT.

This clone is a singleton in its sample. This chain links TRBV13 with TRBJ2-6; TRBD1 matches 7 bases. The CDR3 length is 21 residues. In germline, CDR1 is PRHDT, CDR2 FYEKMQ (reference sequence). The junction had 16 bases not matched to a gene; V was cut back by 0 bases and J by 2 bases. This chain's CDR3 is CASSLGDRLSFGFPGANVLTF. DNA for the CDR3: TGTGCCAGCAGCTTAGGGGACAGGTTAAGTTTTGGTTTTCCTGGGGCCAACGTCCTGACTTTC.

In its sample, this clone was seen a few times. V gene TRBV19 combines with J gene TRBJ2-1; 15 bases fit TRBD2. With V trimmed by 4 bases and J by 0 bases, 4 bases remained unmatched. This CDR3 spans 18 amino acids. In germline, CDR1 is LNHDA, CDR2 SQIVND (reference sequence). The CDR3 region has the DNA TGTGCCAGTAGTAAGGGACTAGCGGGGGGCTCCTCCTACAATGAGCAGTTCTTC. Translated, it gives CASSKGLAGGSSYNEQFF.

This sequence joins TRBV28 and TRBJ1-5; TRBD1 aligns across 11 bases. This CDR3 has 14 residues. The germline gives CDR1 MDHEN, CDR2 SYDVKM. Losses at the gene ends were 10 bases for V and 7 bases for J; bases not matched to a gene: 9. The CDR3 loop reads CATRTGGNGQPQHF. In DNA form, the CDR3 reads TGTGCCACCCGGACAGGGGGCAATGGGCAGCCCCAGCATTTT. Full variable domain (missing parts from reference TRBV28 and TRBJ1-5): DVKVTQSSRYLVKRTGEKVFLECVQDMDHENMFWYRQDPGLGLRLIYFSYDVKMKEKGDIPEGYSVSREKKERFSLILESASTNQTSMYLCATRTGGNGQPQHFGDGTRLSIL.

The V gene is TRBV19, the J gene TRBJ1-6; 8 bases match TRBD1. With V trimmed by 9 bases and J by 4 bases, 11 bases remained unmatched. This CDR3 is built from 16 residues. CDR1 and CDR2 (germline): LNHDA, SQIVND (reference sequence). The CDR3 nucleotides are TGTGCCAGCACCTGGACAGGGAGACTATATAATTCACCCCTCCACTTT. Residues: CASTWTGRLYNSPLHF. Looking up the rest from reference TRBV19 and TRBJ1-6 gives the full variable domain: DGGITQSPKYLFRKEGQNVTLSCEQNLNHDAMYWYRQDPGQGLRLIYYSQIVNDFQKGDIAEGYSVSREKKESFPLTVTSAQKNPTAFYLCASTWTGRLYNSPLHFGNGTRLTVT.

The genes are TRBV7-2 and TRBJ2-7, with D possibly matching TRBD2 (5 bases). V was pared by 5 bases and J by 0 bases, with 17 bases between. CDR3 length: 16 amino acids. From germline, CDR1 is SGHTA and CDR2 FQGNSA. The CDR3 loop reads CASSQLGEGFSYEQYF. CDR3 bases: TGTGCCAGCAGCCAGCTTGGCGAGGGTTTCTCCTACGAGCAGTACTTC.

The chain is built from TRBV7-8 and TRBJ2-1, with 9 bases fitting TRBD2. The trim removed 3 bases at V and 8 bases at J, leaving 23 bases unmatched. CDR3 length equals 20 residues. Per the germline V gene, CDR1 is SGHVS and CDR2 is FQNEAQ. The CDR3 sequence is CASSFLPRLAGPPNADEQFF. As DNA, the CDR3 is TGTGCCAGCAGCTTCCTACCTCGGCTAGCGGGGCCTCCGAACGCGGATGAGCAGTTCTTC.

This chain's CDR3 is CASSAGGMAGELFF. Here the CDR3 DNA reads TGTGCCAGCAGCGCGGGGGGGATGGCCGGGGAGCTGTTTTTT. V usage is TRBV9 and J usage is TRBJ2-2, with TRBD2 matching over 8 bases. The germline V gene encodes CDR1 SGDLS and CDR2 YYNGEE. Unmatched junction bases numbered 4, after V lost 3 bases and J lost 6 bases. The CDR3 sequence is 14 residues long.

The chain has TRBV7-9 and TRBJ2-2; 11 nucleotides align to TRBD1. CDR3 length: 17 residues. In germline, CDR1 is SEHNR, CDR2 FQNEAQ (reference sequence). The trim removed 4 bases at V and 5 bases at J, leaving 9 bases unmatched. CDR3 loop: CASSWPGQGVITGELFF. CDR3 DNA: TGTGCCAGCAGCTGGCCGGGACAGGGGGTTATAACCGGGGAGCTGTTTTTT.

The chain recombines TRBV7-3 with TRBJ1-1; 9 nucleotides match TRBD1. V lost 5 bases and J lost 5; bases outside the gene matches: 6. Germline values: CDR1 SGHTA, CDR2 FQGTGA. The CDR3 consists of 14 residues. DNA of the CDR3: TGTGCCAGCAGCCCACAAGGACAGGGGACTGAAGCTTTCTTT. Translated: CASSPQGQGTEAFF. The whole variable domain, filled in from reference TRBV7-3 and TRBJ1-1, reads GAGVSQTPSNKVTEKGKYVELRCDPISGHTALYWYRQSLGQGPEFLIYFQGTGAADDSGLPNDRFFAVRPEGSVSTLKIQRTERGDSAVYLCASSPQGQGTEAFFGQGTRLTVV.

CDR3 loop: CASSLESSYNEQFF. Here the CDR3 DNA reads TGTGCCAGCAGCTTAGAGAGCTCCTACAATGAGCAGTTCTTC. The rearrangement joins TRBV7-2 to TRBJ2-1; D gene unclear. This CDR3 has 14 amino acids. CDR1 is SGHTA and CDR2 is FQGNSA in the germline V gene. The germline V and J ends were trimmed by 1 base and 0 bases, with 4 bases remaining between them.

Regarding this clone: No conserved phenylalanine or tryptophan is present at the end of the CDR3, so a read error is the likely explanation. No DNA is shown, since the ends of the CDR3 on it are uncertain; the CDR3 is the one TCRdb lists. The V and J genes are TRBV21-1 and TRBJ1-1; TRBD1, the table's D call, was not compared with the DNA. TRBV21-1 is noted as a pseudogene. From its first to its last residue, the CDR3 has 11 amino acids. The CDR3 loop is CASSLPAGTAN.

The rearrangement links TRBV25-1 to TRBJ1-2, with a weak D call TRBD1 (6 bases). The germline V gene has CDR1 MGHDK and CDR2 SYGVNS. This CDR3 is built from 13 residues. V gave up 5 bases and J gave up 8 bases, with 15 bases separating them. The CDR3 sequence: CASSYYRVGGYTF. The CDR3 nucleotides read TGTGCCAGCAGTTACTACAGGGTAGGCGGCTACACCTTC.

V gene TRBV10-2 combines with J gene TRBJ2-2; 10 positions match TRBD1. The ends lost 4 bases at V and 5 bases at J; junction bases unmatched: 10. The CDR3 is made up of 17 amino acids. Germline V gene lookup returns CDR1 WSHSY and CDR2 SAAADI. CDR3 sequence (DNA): TGCGCCAGCAGTGGACAGACAGGGGGCGAAGTGACCGGGGAGCTGTTTTTT. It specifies CASSGQTGGEVTGELFF.

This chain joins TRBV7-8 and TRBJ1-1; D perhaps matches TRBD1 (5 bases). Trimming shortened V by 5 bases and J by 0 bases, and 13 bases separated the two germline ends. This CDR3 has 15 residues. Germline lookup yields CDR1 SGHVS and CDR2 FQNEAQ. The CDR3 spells CASSPTEIMNTEAFF. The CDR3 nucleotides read TGTGCCAGCAGCCCGACAGAAATAATGAACACTGAAGCTTTCTTT.

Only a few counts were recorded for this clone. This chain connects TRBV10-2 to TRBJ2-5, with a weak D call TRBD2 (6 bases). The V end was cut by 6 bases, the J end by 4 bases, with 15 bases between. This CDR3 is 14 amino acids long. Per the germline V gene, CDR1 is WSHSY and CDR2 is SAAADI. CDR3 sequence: CASSPARTIETQYF. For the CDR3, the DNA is TGCGCCAGCAGCCCTGCGAGGACTATAGAGACCCAGTACTTC.

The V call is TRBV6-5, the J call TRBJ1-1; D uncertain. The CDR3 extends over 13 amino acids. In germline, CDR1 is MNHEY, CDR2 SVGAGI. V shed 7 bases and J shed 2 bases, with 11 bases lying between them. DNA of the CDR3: TGTGCCAGCATCCCCCCGACAAACACTGAAGCTTTCTTT. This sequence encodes CASIPPTNTEAFF.

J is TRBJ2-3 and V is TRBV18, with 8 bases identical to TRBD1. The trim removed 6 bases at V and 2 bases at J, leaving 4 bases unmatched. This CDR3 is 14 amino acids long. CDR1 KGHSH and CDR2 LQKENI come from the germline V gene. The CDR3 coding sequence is TGTGCCAGCTCGCCGGGACAGGACACAGATACGCAGTATTTT. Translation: CASSPGQDTDTQYF.